The 15 T cell receptor beta chains in this list originate from one sample, sequenced in a study of blood T cell repertoires in COVID-19. The protocol was immunoSEQ multiplex PCR, while the TCRdb copy is restricted to in-frame clones and leaves out a portion. The sample holds fewer than 350,000 clones, about 93% seen once. Sequenced: peripheral blood. The receptors stem from a woman aged 25-40 years with COVID-19, enrolled during active disease.

The rearrangement links TRBV28 to TRBJ2-1, with 10 positions matching TRBD1. V was clipped by 5 bases and J by 9 bases; unmatched bases: 10. The CDR3 consists of 15 residues. Germline V CDR1 and CDR2: MDHEN, SYDVKM. CDR3 in DNA: TGTGCCAGCAGTCTACGACAGGGGGCTTTCATTGAGCAGTTCTTC. It yields the protein CASSLRQGAFIEQFF. Filled out from reference TRBV28 and TRBJ2-1, the complete variable domain reads DVKVTQSSRYLVKRTGEKVFLECVQDMDHENMFWYRQDPGLGLRLIYFSYDVKMKEKGDIPEGYSVSREKKERFSLILESASTNQTSMYLCASSLRQGAFIEQFFGPGTRLTVL.

V usage is TRBV7-2 and J usage is TRBJ1-2; D is uncertain. In germline, CDR1 is SGHTA, CDR2 FQGNSA. Trimming removed 1 base at V and 7 bases at J, with 10 bases between. The CDR3 sequence is 13 residues long. In DNA form, the CDR3 reads TGTGCCAGCAGCTTAGACAATGTGGTTGGCTACACCTTC. The encoded protein is CASSLDNVVGYTF.

The chain uses TRBV29-1 and TRBJ2-5; 9 bases align to TRBD1. Germline CDR1 and CDR2: SQVTM and ANQGSEA. Losses at the gene ends were 7 bases for V and 5 bases for J; bases not matched to a gene: 8. The CDR3 spans 13 residues. CDR3 coding DNA: TGCAGCGCACCCGGGACAGGGTGGGAGACCCAGTACTTC. Amino acids: CSAPGTGWETQYF. The full variable domain, in which reference TRBV29-1 and TRBJ2-5 provide the parts outside the CDR3, is SAVISQKPSRDICQRGTSLTIQCQVDSQVTMMFWYRQQPGQSLTLIATANQGSEATYESGFVIDKFPISRPNLTFSTLTVSNMSPEDSSIYLCSAPGTGWETQYFGPGTRLLVL.

There are a few counts of this clone. V and J are TRBV15 and TRBJ1-1; no definite D call. Deletions cut 5 bases from V and 2 bases from J, with 9 bases between. The CDR3 totals 13 residues. Per germline, CDR1 LNHNV and CDR2 YYDKDF (reference sequence). CDR3 sequence (DNA): TGTGCCACCAGCGATAGTCCTAACACTGAAGCTTTCTTT. Protein: CATSDSPNTEAFF.

This clone has just one count. The chain combines TRBV18 with TRBJ2-5, with D perhaps matching TRBD2 (7 bases). The CDR3 runs 17 residues. The germline V gene encodes CDR1 KGHSH and CDR2 LQKENI. V dropped 5 bases and J dropped 4 bases, with 23 bases sitting between them. The DNA for the CDR3 is TGTGCCAGCTCAGCGGGGGCTGCCCGGGCGGAGGGAGAGACCCAGTACTTC. It is translated as CASSAGAARAEGETQYF.

The chain uses TRBV9 and TRBJ1-3; perhaps TRBD1 as D (5 bases). The CDR3 spans 15 residues. The V end lost 3 bases, the J end lost 4 bases, and 14 bases lay between the germline ends. Germline values: CDR1 SGDLS, CDR2 YYNGEE. The CDR3 region has the DNA TGTGCCAGCAGCGGGGACTTCGCCCCAGGAAACACCATATATTTT. Encoded protein: CASSGDFAPGNTIYF.

This CDR3 reads CASSLSIQGAEDQPQHF. CDR3 nucleotide sequence: TGTGCCAGCAGTTTATCTATACAGGGGGCCGAGGATCAGCCCCAGCATTTT. This chain links TRBV27 with TRBJ1-5; 9 positions match TRBD1. The CDR3 loop spans 17 amino acids. Unmatched junction bases numbered 8, after V lost 0 bases and J lost 5 bases. Germline CDR1 and CDR2: MNHEY and SMNVEV (reference sequence).

The chain links TRBV28 to TRBJ1-6, with a tentative D call TRBD1 (6 bases). The CDR3 covers 14 residues. Trimming left V 2 bases short and J 10 bases short, with 12 bases between. CDR1 and CDR2 (germline): MDHEN, SYDVKM. DNA for the CDR3: TGTGCCAGCAGTTTAGTGGGGGCGCAGTCACCCCTCCACTTT. Amino acids: CASSLVGAQSPLHF.

The gene calls are TRBV2 and TRBJ1-1, with D maybe TRBD1 (6 bases). This CDR3 contains 14 residues. Trimming pared 8 bases from V and 2 bases from J, leaving 15 bases between. The germline V gene has CDR1 SNHLY and CDR2 FYNNEI. The chain's CDR3 is CASGRGGQNTEAFF. In DNA form, the CDR3 reads TGTGCCAGCGGCCGGGGGGGACAAAACACTGAAGCTTTCTTT.

The V and J genes are TRBV19 and TRBJ1-1; perhaps TRBD1 as D (5 bases). This CDR3 has 15 residues. CDR1 and CDR2 from the germline V gene are LNHDA and SQIVND (reference sequence). V lost 4 bases and J lost 4, with 16 bases in between. DNA for the CDR3: TGTGCCAGTAGTAGAAGTACAGGTTCAGGCACTGAAGCTTTCTTT. Protein: CASSRSTGSGTEAFF.

The chain is built from TRBV5-1 and TRBJ2-3; 7 bases line up with TRBD1. The germline gives CDR1 SGHRS, CDR2 YFSETQ. Unmatched junction bases numbered 6, after V lost 0 bases and J lost 2 bases. The CDR3 is made up of 16 amino acids. CDR3 nucleotide sequence: TGCGCCAGCAGCTTGGGAGGGGGCCAAAACACAGATACGCAGTATTTT. Translation gives CASSLGGGQNTDTQYF.

The J gene is TRBJ2-7, the V gene TRBV29-1, with 7 bases that match TRBD2. The CDR3 has 12 residues. V lost 3 bases, J lost 4 bases, and 3 bases stayed unmatched. CDR1 and CDR2 (germline): SQVTM, ANQGSEA. Here the CDR3 reads CSVEASGYEQYF. In DNA form, the CDR3 reads TGCAGCGTTGAGGCTAGCGGATACGAGCAGTACTTC.

J is TRBJ2-3 and V is TRBV2; D call uncertain. The CDR3 has 15 residues. The germline CDR1 and CDR2 sequences are SNHLY and FYNNEI. The V and J ends lost 2 bases and 2 bases respectively, with 11 bases between them. The CDR3 protein is CASSENQLTTDTQYF. The CDR3 nucleotides read TGTGCCAGCAGTGAAAATCAACTAACCACAGATACGCAGTATTTT.

The CDR3 DNA reads TGTGCCAGCAGACCAAGGGAGTCTAGCGGGAGATACGAGCAGTACTTC. It yields the protein CASRPRESSGRYEQYF. V is TRBV2 and J is TRBJ2-7; 10 bases line up with TRBD2. The CDR3 sequence is 16 residues long. With 6 bases clipped from V and 4 bases from J, the junction kept 12 bases outside the gene matches. The germline CDR1 and CDR2 sequences are SNHLY and FYNNEI.

V and J are TRBV4-1 and TRBJ2-3, with 12 bases lining up with TRBD2. Germline CDR1 is MGHRA and CDR2 is YSYEKL. This CDR3 has 16 residues. Losses at the gene ends were 0 bases for V and 3 bases for J; bases not matched to a gene: 1. The CDR3 region is CASSQEGLAGTDTQYF. The DNA of the CDR3 is TGCGCCAGCAGCCAAGAAGGACTAGCGGGGACAGATACGCAGTATTTT.